The following is a TCR beta chain sequence with its context. Its cognate antigen is unknown. Stability of Graves' hyperthyroidism was defined as absent ophthalmopathy progression within 18 months. V was clipped by 2 bases and J by 5 bases; unmatched bases: 5. This CDR3 spans 14 amino acids. The germline V gene encodes CDR1 MNHEY and CDR2 SVGAGI. The data derive from a study of T cells in Graves' hyperthyroidism and ophthalmopathy. The study's findings and limits: Researchers found most expanded thyroid clonotypes above 0.001 in blood as well. Through a model of 13 V-J features, ophthalmopathy was separated from stable hyperthyroidism.

Amplification of TCR beta CDR3 regions used RNA as the template. HTBI primers were employed in a first-round RT-PCR of the TCR CDR3. TCRdb redid the calling of the multiplex PCR reads with MiXCR, one entry per CDR3 protein. The profile shows under 700,000 distinct CDR3 sequences, around 15% of them singletons. This TCR was recovered from a young woman with Graves' hyperthyroidism. Material: blood. The J gene is TRBJ1-1, the V gene TRBV6-5, with 7 nucleotides matching TRBD1. CDR3 sequence: CASSYTRGWTEAFF. In DNA form, the CDR3 reads TGTGCCAGCAGTTACACCAGGGGGTGGACTGAAGCTTTCTTT.